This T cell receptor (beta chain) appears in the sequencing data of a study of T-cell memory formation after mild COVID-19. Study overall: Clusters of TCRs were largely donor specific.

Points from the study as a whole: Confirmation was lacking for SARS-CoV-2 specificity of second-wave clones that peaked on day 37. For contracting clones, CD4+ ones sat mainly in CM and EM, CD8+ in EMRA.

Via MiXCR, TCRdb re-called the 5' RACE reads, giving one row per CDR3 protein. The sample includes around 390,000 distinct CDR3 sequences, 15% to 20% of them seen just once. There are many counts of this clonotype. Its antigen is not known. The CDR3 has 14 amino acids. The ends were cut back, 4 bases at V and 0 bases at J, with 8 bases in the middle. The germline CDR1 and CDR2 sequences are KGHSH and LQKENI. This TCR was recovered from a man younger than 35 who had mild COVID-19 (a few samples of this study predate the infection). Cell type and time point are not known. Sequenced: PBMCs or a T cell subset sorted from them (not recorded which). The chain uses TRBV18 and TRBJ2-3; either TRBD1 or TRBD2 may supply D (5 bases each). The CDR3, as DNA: TGTGCCAGCTCACGGGGACGGAGCACAGATACGCAGTATTTT. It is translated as CASSRGRSTDTQYF.